This is a list of T cell receptor beta chains from one sample in a study of tumor and adjacent non-tumor tissue in lung cancer. MiXCR was run by TCRdb on the multiplex PCR reads, yielding one entry per CDR3 protein. The sample carries about 75,000 distinct CDR3 sequences, roughly 80% recorded once. Sequencing was done on a sample of lung tumor tissue. Every receptor here comes from a woman aged 45-60 years with non-small cell lung cancer. Each CDR3 is given with its conserved first and last residue. D genes are given only for firm matches. Rows may omit the clone size; those that give it use once, few, many or a size class.

cdr3_aa: CATTWGNTVELFF
cdr3_nt: TGCGCCACCACCTGGGGGAACACCGTGGAACTGTTTTTT
clone_size: NA
d_call: NA
j_call: TRBJ2-2
v_call: TRBV4-1

cdr3_aa: CASSLGGMGAKNIQYF
cdr3_nt: TGTGCCAGCAGCTTGGGCGGGATGGGAGCCAAAAACATTCAGTACTTC
clone_size: many
d_call: NA
j_call: TRBJ2-4
v_call: TRBV5-6

cdr3_aa: CASTQELSSEAFF
cdr3_nt: TGCGCCAGCACGCAAGAACTTAGCAGTGAAGCTTTCTTT
clone_size: NA
d_call: NA
j_call: TRBJ1-1
v_call: TRBV4-1

cdr3_aa: CASSSGGLKGMNTEAFF
cdr3_nt: TGTGCCAGCAGCTCAGGCGGCCTCAAAGGTATGAACACTGAAGCTTTCTTT
clone_size: NA
d_call: NA
j_call: TRBJ1-1
v_call: TRBV11-2

cdr3_aa: CASSIRTGTSMETQYF
cdr3_nt: TGTGCCAGCAGCATCAGAACCGGGACTAGTATGGAGACCCAGTACTTC
clone_size: NA
d_call: TRBD2
j_call: TRBJ2-5
v_call: TRBV11-2

cdr3_aa: CVSSLVSAYSNEQLF
cdr3_nt: TGTGTCAGCAGCTTAGTCTCGGCCTACAGCAATGAGCAGTTGTTC
clone_size: NA
d_call: NA
j_call: TRBJ2-1
v_call: TRBV11-3

cdr3_aa: CVISERGTSEKLFF
cdr3_nt: TGTGTCATCAGTGAGAGGGGGACGAGTGAAAAACTGTTTTTT
clone_size: NA
d_call: NA
j_call: TRBJ1-4
v_call: TRBV10-3

cdr3_aa: CSAGVDTSFTDTQYF
cdr3_nt: TGCAGCGCGGGCGTCGACACGTCCTTCACAGATACGCAGTATTTT
clone_size: NA
d_call: NA
j_call: TRBJ2-3
v_call: TRBV29-1

cdr3_aa: CVISYSRGQREAEQYF
cdr3_nt: TGTGTCATAAGCTATTCCAGGGGGCAGCGGGAGGCCGAGCAGTACTTC
clone_size: NA
d_call: NA
j_call: TRBJ2-7
v_call: TRBV11-1

cdr3_aa: CVSSSSDREGAEQFF
cdr3_nt: TGTGTCAGCAGCTCCTCGGACAGGGAAGGGGCTGAGCAGTTCTTC
clone_size: NA
d_call: TRBD1
j_call: TRBJ2-1
v_call: TRBV13

cdr3_aa: CASSQNLTNNQPQHF
cdr3_nt: TGTGCCAGCAGCCAAAACCTCACCAACAATCAGCCCCAGCATTTT
clone_size: NA
d_call: NA
j_call: TRBJ1-5
v_call: TRBV4-2

cdr3_aa: CASSQSISGGTEQFF
cdr3_nt: TGCGCCAGCAGCCAATCCATTAGCGGAGGGACTGAGCAGTTCTTC
clone_size: NA
d_call: NA
j_call: TRBJ2-1
v_call: TRBV4-1

cdr3_aa: CAWSGQVYGYIF
cdr3_nt: TGTGCCTGGAGTGGACAGGTGTATGGTTACATCTTC
clone_size: NA
d_call: NA
j_call: TRBJ1-2
v_call: TRBV30

cdr3_aa: CASSVEASEGSYNEQFF
cdr3_nt: TGTGCCAGCAGCGTAGAGGCCTCAGAGGGGTCTTACAATGAGCAGTTCTTC
clone_size: NA
d_call: NA
j_call: TRBJ2-1
v_call: TRBV9

cdr3_aa: CASSPLDRGRRESQHF
cdr3_nt: TGCGCCAGCAGCCCCCTCGACAGGGGCCGCCGGGAGTCCCAGCATTTT
clone_size: few
d_call: TRBD1
j_call: TRBJ1-5
v_call: TRBV5-1

cdr3_aa: CSVTIGGQGAYKQYF
cdr3_nt: TGTAGCGTTACAATAGGGGGACAGGGAGCCTACAAGCAGTACTTC
clone_size: NA
d_call: TRBD1
j_call: TRBJ2-7
v_call: TRBV29-1

cdr3_aa: CNVEESKGPRQKDTQYF
cdr3_nt: TGCAACGTTGAAGAGTCAAAGGGACCCCGCCAAAAAGATACGCAGTATTTT
clone_size: NA
d_call: NA
j_call: TRBJ2-3
v_call: TRBV29-1

cdr3_aa: CSAPGSIDTQYF
cdr3_nt: TGTAGTGCTCCGGGATCCATAGATACGCAGTATTTT
clone_size: NA
d_call: NA
j_call: TRBJ2-3
v_call: TRBV20-1

cdr3_aa: CVSSDPGTKGLGEQYF
cdr3_nt: TGTGTCAGCAGCGACCCCGGGACTAAAGGACTCGGGGAGCAGTACTTC
clone_size: NA
d_call: TRBD2
j_call: TRBJ2-7
v_call: TRBV11-1

cdr3_aa: CACSAGTSGIFEQFF
cdr3_nt: TGCGCCTGCAGCGCCGGGACTAGCGGGATTTTTGAGCAGTTCTTC
clone_size: NA
d_call: TRBD2
j_call: TRBJ2-1
v_call: TRBV6-2/TRBV6-3

cdr3_aa: CASSVSSVDNEQFF
cdr3_nt: TGTGCCAGTAGCGTTAGCAGTGTCGACAATGAACAGTTCTTC
clone_size: NA
d_call: NA
j_call: TRBJ2-1
v_call: TRBV11-2

cdr3_aa: CSAAGTTNVQSF
cdr3_nt: TGCAGTGCCGCGGGGACTACCAATGTGCAGTCCTTC
clone_size: NA
d_call: TRBD2
j_call: TRBJ2-1
v_call: TRBV20-1

cdr3_aa: CASNYPRGHEQFF
cdr3_nt: TGTGCCAGCAATTACCCGAGGGGCCATGAGCAGTTCTTC
clone_size: NA
d_call: NA
j_call: TRBJ2-1
v_call: TRBV6-5

cdr3_aa: CASRPRDRQETHHF
cdr3_nt: TGTGCCAGCAGACCCCGGGACAGACAAGAGACCCACCACTTC
clone_size: NA
d_call: TRBD1
j_call: TRBJ2-5
v_call: TRBV12-3/TRBV12-4

cdr3_aa: CASNLIGQGGSEQYF
cdr3_nt: TGTGCCAGCAATTTAATTGGACAGGGCGGCTCCGAGCAGTACTTC
clone_size: NA
d_call: TRBD1
j_call: TRBJ2-7
v_call: TRBV12-3/TRBV12-4

cdr3_aa: CASSFGGEQYF
cdr3_nt: TGTGCCAGCAGTTTCGGGGGCGAGCAGTACTTC
clone_size: many
d_call: NA
j_call: TRBJ2-7
v_call: TRBV28

cdr3_aa: CARSLGTGTAGYEQYF
cdr3_nt: TGTGCCAGGAGCTTAGGGACTGGCACCGCAGGCTACGAGCAGTACTTC
clone_size: NA
d_call: NA
j_call: TRBJ2-7
v_call: TRBV7-8

cdr3_aa: CASSERGGLGANEQFF
cdr3_nt: TGTGCCAGCAGTGAACGAGGGGGACTAGGGGCCAATGAGCAGTTCTTC
clone_size: many
d_call: TRBD2
j_call: TRBJ2-1
v_call: TRBV2

cdr3_aa: CASETGYIGELFF
cdr3_nt: TGTGCCAGCGAAACGGGGTACATCGGGGAGCTGTTTTTT
clone_size: NA
d_call: NA
j_call: TRBJ2-2
v_call: TRBV12-3/TRBV12-4

cdr3_aa: CASSQEGLAGEDRYEECF
cdr3_nt: TGTGCCAGCAGCCAAGAAGGACTAGCAGGAGAAGACCGCTACGAGGAGTGCTTC
clone_size: NA
d_call: TRBD2
j_call: TRBJ2-7
v_call: TRBV4-2

cdr3_aa: CSARSLLAGVQETQYF
cdr3_nt: TGTAGTGCTAGATCCCTCCTAGCGGGAGTCCAAGAGACCCAGTACTTC
clone_size: NA
d_call: TRBD2
j_call: TRBJ2-5
v_call: TRBV20-1

cdr3_aa: CASCYHWPGNQPQYF
cdr3_nt: TGTGCCAGCTGTTACCATTGGCCAGGCAATCAGCCCCAGTATTTT
clone_size: NA
d_call: NA
j_call: TRBJ2-3
v_call: TRBV6-2/TRBV6-3

cdr3_aa: CASNQEGGVVTGELFF
cdr3_nt: TGCGCCAGCAACCAAGAAGGAGGTGTAGTGACCGGGGAGCTGTTTTTT
clone_size: NA
d_call: NA
j_call: TRBJ2-2
v_call: TRBV4-1

cdr3_aa: CASSHLKLGGSNEKLFF
cdr3_nt: TGTGCTAGCAGCCATCTTAAACTAGGGGGCTCTAATGAAAAACTGTTTTTT
clone_size: NA
d_call: TRBD1
j_call: TRBJ1-4
v_call: TRBV6-5

cdr3_aa: CASRGPDQPQHF
cdr3_nt: TGTGCCAGTCGAGGACCTGATCAGCCCCAGCATTTT
clone_size: NA
d_call: NA
j_call: TRBJ1-5
v_call: TRBV28

cdr3_aa: CASSQDLSVNYGYTF
cdr3_nt: TGTGCCAGCAGCCAAGATTTAAGCGTTAACTATGGCTACACCTTC
clone_size: medium-sized
d_call: NA
j_call: TRBJ1-2
v_call: TRBV4-2

cdr3_aa: CASSFGLAQYF
cdr3_nt: TGTGCCAGCAGTTTTGGACTAGCGCAGTACTTC
clone_size: many
d_call: TRBD2
j_call: TRBJ2-7
v_call: TRBV6-2/TRBV6-3

cdr3_aa: CARSSPETGDQFF
cdr3_nt: TGTGCCAGGAGTTCCCCCGAGACCGGTGACCAGTTCTTC
clone_size: NA
d_call: NA
j_call: TRBJ2-1
v_call: TRBV6-6

cdr3_aa: CASSMESGGEQYF
cdr3_nt: TGTGCCAGCAGCATGGAATCAGGAGGCGAGCAGTACTTC
clone_size: NA
d_call: NA
j_call: TRBJ2-7
v_call: TRBV11-2

cdr3_aa: CASSLARGRTNYGYTF
cdr3_nt: TGTGCCAGCAGTTTAGCGCGGGGCAGGACTAACTATGGCTACACCTTC
clone_size: many
d_call: NA
j_call: TRBJ1-2
v_call: TRBV12-3/TRBV12-4

cdr3_aa: CAWSASGVHEQFF
cdr3_nt: TGTGCCTGGAGTGCCTCAGGCGTCCATGAGCAGTTCTTC
clone_size: NA
d_call: NA
j_call: TRBJ2-1
v_call: TRBV30

cdr3_aa: CANNSIQETQYF
cdr3_nt: TGTGCCAACAATTCGATACAAGAGACCCAGTACTTC
clone_size: NA
d_call: NA
j_call: TRBJ2-5
v_call: TRBV28

cdr3_aa: CASSYSRFWITDTQYF
cdr3_nt: TGTGCCAGCAGTTACTCGAGGTTTTGGATCACAGATACGCAGTATTTT
clone_size: NA
d_call: NA
j_call: TRBJ2-3
v_call: TRBV6-5

cdr3_aa: CTSSSTGTQETQYF
cdr3_nt: TGTACCAGCAGCTCAACGGGTACTCAAGAGACCCAATACTTC
clone_size: NA
d_call: NA
j_call: TRBJ2-5
v_call: TRBV5-4

cdr3_aa: CASSPMDGTYEQYF
cdr3_nt: TGTGCCAGCAGCCCCATGGACGGAACCTACGAGCAGTATTTC
clone_size: NA
d_call: NA
j_call: TRBJ2-7
v_call: TRBV12-3/TRBV12-4

cdr3_aa: CANSSAGVTEAFF
cdr3_nt: TGTGCCAACAGTTCGGCAGGCGTCACTGAAGCCTTCTTT
clone_size: NA
d_call: NA
j_call: TRBJ1-1
v_call: TRBV12-3/TRBV12-4

cdr3_aa: CATSSSSYTDTQYF
cdr3_nt: TGTGCCACCAGTAGTTCTTCCTACACGGATACGCAGTATTTT
clone_size: NA
d_call: NA
j_call: TRBJ2-3
v_call: TRBV24-1

cdr3_aa: CIVATQGAETQYF
cdr3_nt: TGCATCGTCGCAACCCAGGGTGCTGAGACCCAGTATTTC
clone_size: NA
d_call: NA
j_call: TRBJ2-5
v_call: TRBV29-1

cdr3_aa: CAGSQGTGADTQYF
cdr3_nt: TGCGCCGGCAGCCAGGGGACAGGGGCAGATACGCAGTATTTT
clone_size: NA
d_call: TRBD1
j_call: TRBJ2-3
v_call: TRBV4-1

cdr3_aa: CANSLVPQRSTGELFF
cdr3_nt: TGTGCCAACAGCTTAGTCCCACAGCGTAGCACCGGGGAGCTATTTTTT
clone_size: NA
d_call: NA
j_call: TRBJ2-2
v_call: TRBV11-2

cdr3_aa: CASSPLGQGGDTEELFF
cdr3_nt: TGCGCCAGCAGCCCCTTGGGACAGGGTGGTGACACCGAGGAGCTGTTTTTT
clone_size: once
d_call: TRBD1
j_call: TRBJ2-2
v_call: TRBV4-1

cdr3_aa: CASSTGTGDTYEQFF
cdr3_nt: TGTGCCAGCAGCACCGGGACAGGGGACACCTACGAGCAGTTCTTC
clone_size: NA
d_call: TRBD1
j_call: TRBJ2-1
v_call: TRBV11-2

cdr3_aa: CASSYGRPSYGQYF
cdr3_nt: TGTGCCAGCAGCTACGGGAGACCCTCCTATGGGCAGTACTTC
clone_size: NA
d_call: NA
j_call: TRBJ2-7
v_call: TRBV11-2

cdr3_aa: CPSSGQGGGTEAFF
cdr3_nt: TGTCCCAGCAGCGGTCAGGGCGGGGGTACTGAAGCTTTCTTT
clone_size: few
d_call: NA
j_call: TRBJ1-1
v_call: TRBV12-3/TRBV12-4